Listed here are 31 T cell receptor beta chains from one sample, sequenced in a study of blood T cell repertoires in COVID-19. Libraries were prepared by immunoSEQ multiplex PCR; TCRdb keeps only in-frame clonotypes and omits some of them. The sample yields 65,000 to 90,000 clones, about nine tenths seen once. Sequencing was done on a sample of peripheral blood. These receptors originate from a woman aged 18-35 years with acute or convalescent COVID-19.

This chain joins TRBV19 and TRBJ1-5, with 7 bases aligning to TRBD1. The junction had 8 bases not matched to a gene; V was cut back by 6 bases and J by 3 bases. This CDR3 region has 15 residues. Germline V gene data show CDR1 as LNHDA and CDR2 as SQIVND (reference sequence). CDR3: CASSATGLTNQPQHF. CDR3 DNA: TGTGCCAGTAGCGCGACAGGGCTCACCAATCAGCCCCAGCATTTT.

The rearrangement links TRBV6-5 to TRBJ1-1, with D tentatively TRBD1 (5 bases). Germline assignment: CDR1 MNHEY and CDR2 SVGAGI. This CDR3 is built from 14 residues. Trimming removed 7 bases at V and 4 bases at J, with 16 bases between. CDR3 loop: CASTKAGPSTEAFF. CDR3 DNA: TGTGCCAGCACCAAGGCAGGGCCGAGCACTGAAGCTTTCTTT.

This clone was counted a few times. The V and J genes are TRBV12-3 or TRBV12-4 and TRBJ2-7; 7 bases match TRBD2. Trimming took 7 bases from V and 1 from J; bases not matched to a gene: 4. The CDR3 is made up of 13 amino acids. The CDR3 DNA reads as TGTGCCAGCAACCTAGCGGTGTCCTACGAGCAGTACTTC. This encodes CASNLAVSYEQYF.

The chain links TRBV9 to TRBJ2-3; TRBD1 might be the D (5 bases). The V gene's germline CDR1 is SGDLS and CDR2 YYNGEE. This CDR3 spans 15 amino acids. V shed 2 bases and J shed 5 bases, with 15 bases lying between them. The CDR3 DNA is TGTGCCAGCAGCGTTCTTTCTAGGGGTGAAGATACGCAGTATTTT. It encodes CASSVLSRGEDTQYF.

This clone occurred once. The J gene is TRBJ1-3, the V gene TRBV15; 9 nucleotides line up with TRBD1. Trimming cost V 3 bases and J 4 bases; bases outside gene matches: 4. This CDR3 has 15 residues. Germline CDR1 LNHNV, CDR2 YYDKDF (reference sequence). The CDR3 spells CATSSYRGHGNTIYF. The CDR3 DNA sequence: TGTGCCACCAGCAGCTACAGGGGGCACGGAAACACCATATATTTT.

The rearrangement joins TRBV28 to TRBJ1-1, with TRBD1 matching 11 bases. The germline V gene encodes CDR1 MDHEN and CDR2 SYDVKM. The CDR3 sequence is 16 residues long. The V segment lost 4 bases and the J segment 0 bases; nucleotides outside the gene matches: 4. The CDR3 bases are TGTGCCAGCAGTTCTGGGACAGGGGGATTGAACACTGAAGCTTTCTTT. It translates to CASSSGTGGLNTEAFF.

Only one count was recorded for this clone. The J gene is TRBJ1-2, the V gene TRBV6-6, with 9 bases that match TRBD1. Germline V gene lookup returns CDR1 MNHNY and CDR2 SVGAGI (reference sequence). The V and J ends lost 5 bases and 7 bases, in that order; junction bases with no gene match: 11. This CDR3 contains 15 residues. DNA for the CDR3: TGTGCCAGCAGTGCAACCCCGGGACAGGGATCTGGCTACACCTTC. It is translated as CASSATPGQGSGYTF.

The rearrangement links TRBV3-1 (or the pseudogene TRBV3-2) to TRBJ1-2; 9 nucleotides agree with TRBD1. Germline-derived CDR1 and CDR2 are LGHDT and YNNKEL (reference sequence). The CDR3 loop spans 15 amino acids. The ends lost 4 bases at V and 6 bases at J; junction bases unmatched: 9. CDR3 in DNA: TGTGCCAGCAGCCGAGACGGGACAGGGTCAAATGGCTACACCTTC. Encoded protein: CASSRDGTGSNGYTF.

The chain recombines TRBV14 with TRBJ1-1, with D perhaps TRBD1 (5 bases). V lost 8 bases and J 1 base, leaving 11 bases between the germline ends. CDR1 SGHDN and CDR2 FVKESK come from the germline V gene. The CDR3 runs 13 residues. For the CDR3, the DNA is TGTGCCAGCCGGGACTTTTCGAACACTGAAGCTTTCTTT. Translation gives CASRDFSNTEAFF.

V gene TRBV19 combines with J gene TRBJ1-4; 9 positions agree with TRBD1. Trimming at V came to 3 bases and at J to 7 bases, leaving 6 bases not matched to a gene. The germline V gene has CDR1 LNHDA and CDR2 SQIVND (reference sequence). The CDR3 sequence is 15 residues long. The chain's CDR3 is CASSIGTGRTEKLFF. In nucleotides, the CDR3 is TGTGCCAGTAGTATCGGGACAGGGAGAACTGAAAAACTGTTTTTT.

The genes are TRBV2 and TRBJ2-7, with a weak D call TRBD2 (6 bases). CDR1 is SNHLY, CDR2 FYNNEI, per germline. V gave up 10 bases and J gave up 0 bases, with 16 bases separating them. The CDR3 consists of 14 residues. CDR3 in DNA: TGTGCCACCTCACGGGAGACGGGCTCCTACGAGCAGTACTTC. This gives the protein CATSRETGSYEQYF. Filled out from reference TRBV2 and TRBJ2-7, the complete variable domain reads EPEVTQTPSHQVTQMGQEVILRCVPISNHLYFYWYRQILGQKVEFLVSFYNNEISEKSEIFDDQFSVERPDGSNFTLKIRSTKLEDSAMYFCATSRETGSYEQYFGPGTRLTVT.

The chain carries TRBV7-9 and TRBJ2-1; 8 positions agree with TRBD1. The germline V gene encodes CDR1 SEHNR and CDR2 FQNEAQ (reference sequence). V lost 5 bases and J lost 9; bases outside the gene matches: 12. The CDR3 length is 15 residues. Written as DNA, the CDR3 is TGTGCCAGCAGCCCACCTGGACAGGGAAGGAGTGAGCAGTTCTTC. Translated, it gives CASSPPGQGRSEQFF.

The chain joins TRBV18 to TRBJ1-1; 9 positions match TRBD1. Trimming cost V 3 bases and J 5 bases; bases outside gene matches: 4. The CDR3 extends over 14 amino acids. The germline CDR1 and CDR2 sequences are KGHSH and LQKENI. CDR3 sequence: CASSPGQGWTEAFF. The CDR3 DNA reads TGTGCCAGCTCACCGGGACAGGGTTGGACTGAAGCTTTCTTT.

The chain combines TRBV19 with TRBJ1-6; possible D gene TRBD1, 5 bases. This CDR3 is built from 15 residues. V lost 2 bases, J lost 4 bases, and 9 bases lay in between. Germline V gives CDR1 LNHDA, CDR2 SQIVND (reference sequence). The CDR3 DNA follows: TGTGCCAGTAGTATAATCGGGGGTTATAATTCACCCCTCCACTTT. It is translated as CASSIIGGYNSPLHF.

The genes are TRBV9 and TRBJ2-5; 10 positions match TRBD1. CDR3 length equals 14 residues. V shed 3 bases, J shed 4 bases, and the junction held 3 bases outside the gene matches. Germline assignment: CDR1 SGDLS and CDR2 YYNGEE. The CDR3 DNA follows: TGTGCCAGCAGCGCGACAGGGGGCCCAGAGACCCAGTACTTC. Residues: CASSATGGPETQYF.

The rearrangement links TRBV5-1 to TRBJ2-5; 9 bases line up with TRBD1. Germline V CDR1 and CDR2: SGHRS, YFSETQ. V was pared by 4 bases and J by 5 bases, with 6 bases of the junction left unmatched. CDR3 length: 14 residues. The CDR3 DNA sequence: TGCGCCAGCAGCCGGGACAGGGAGGTGGAGACCCAGTACTTC. Translated: CASSRDREVETQYF.

J is TRBJ1-3 and V is TRBV7-9, with 7 bases lining up with TRBD1. The trim removed 3 bases at V and 4 bases at J, leaving 6 bases unmatched. Germline V gene lookup returns CDR1 SEHNR and CDR2 FQNEAQ (reference sequence). CDR3 length equals 15 residues. The CDR3 loop is CASSFWGQSGNTIYF. The CDR3 nucleotides read TGTGCCAGCAGCTTTTGGGGACAGTCGGGAAACACCATATATTTT.

V usage is TRBV19 and J usage is TRBJ2-1, with 7 bases lining up with TRBD2. Germline V gives CDR1 LNHDA, CDR2 SQIVND (reference sequence). This CDR3 is 16 amino acids long. Trimming at V came to 1 base and at J to 3 bases, leaving 6 bases not matched to a gene. The CDR3 sequence is CASSIASGAVYNEQFF. The CDR3 DNA sequence: TGTGCCAGTAGTATAGCGAGCGGGGCTGTCTACAATGAGCAGTTCTTC.

The V and J genes are TRBV4-3 and TRBJ2-2, with 7 bases identical to TRBD2. Germline lookup yields CDR1 LGHNA and CDR2 YSLEER. The V segment lost 0 bases and the J segment 0 bases; nucleotides outside the gene matches: 1. The CDR3 has 16 amino acids. CDR3 in amino acids: CASSQEAGPNTGELFF. As DNA, the CDR3 is TGCGCCAGCAGCCAAGAAGCGGGACCGAACACCGGGGAGCTGTTTTTT.

A word on this clone: The same CDR3 also results from other DNA sequences found in this sample. The V gene is TRBV18, the J gene TRBJ1-1; D is ambiguous. Trimming pared 3 bases from V and 1 base from J, leaving 6 bases between. Germline loops: CDR1 KGHSH, CDR2 LQKENI. The length of the CDR3 is 13 residues. The CDR3 sequence is CASSPGQNTEAFF. CDR3 nucleotides: TGTGCCAGCTCACCGGGCCAGAACACTGAAGCTTTCTTT.

The table lists this clone with a count of one. The chain uses TRBV6-5 and TRBJ1-2; 10 nucleotides match TRBD1. The CDR3 loop spans 15 amino acids. The germline V gene has CDR1 MNHEY and CDR2 SVGAGI. With V trimmed by 0 bases and J by 5 bases, 3 bases remained unmatched. The CDR3 loop is CASSYSDRGNYGYTF. The CDR3 coding sequence is TGTGCCAGCAGTTACTCGGACAGGGGGAATTATGGCTACACCTTC.

The rearrangement joins TRBV6-5 to TRBJ1-2; 9 bases match TRBD1. This CDR3 contains 14 residues. The junction had 11 bases not matched to a gene; V was cut back by 7 bases and J by 8 bases. The germline CDR1 and CDR2 sequences are MNHEY and SVGAGI. The CDR3 sequence is CASKPGQGASGYTF. The CDR3 DNA reads as TGTGCCAGCAAGCCGGGACAGGGAGCATCCGGCTACACCTTC.

The chain joins TRBV12-3 or TRBV12-4 to TRBJ2-7; no reliable D call. Deletions cut 3 bases from V and 4 bases from J, with 7 bases between. CDR3 length: 12 amino acids. This chain's CDR3 is CASSFSPYEQYF. As DNA, the CDR3 is TGTGCCAGCAGTTTTTCCCCGTACGAGCAGTACTTC.

This chain joins TRBV28 and TRBJ2-5, with D possibly TRBD2 on 5 matching bases. V was trimmed by 1 base and J by 2 bases, leaving 8 bases between them. CDR3 length: 14 residues. CDR1 MDHEN and CDR2 SYDVKM come from the germline V gene. The CDR3 coding sequence is TGTGCCAGCAGTTTATCGGGGAGACAAGAGACCCAGTACTTC. Translating it yields CASSLSGRQETQYF.

The chain links TRBV5-8 to TRBJ2-4; 10 bases agree with TRBD2. With V trimmed by 5 bases and J by 4 bases, 3 bases remained unmatched. Germline V gene lookup returns CDR1 SGHTS and CDR2 YDEGEE. The CDR3 is 14 amino acids. CDR3 nucleotide sequence: TGTGCCAGCAGAAGACTAGCGGGTAAAAACATTCAGTACTTC. Translating it yields CASRRLAGKNIQYF.

The chain uses TRBV30 and TRBJ2-3; perhaps TRBD2 as D (7 bases). Germline loops: CDR1 GTSNPN, CDR2 SVGIG (reference sequence). Between the trimmed V and J ends, which lost 0 bases and 5 bases, there was a span of 15 bases. The CDR3 runs to 15 residues. CDR3 bases: TGTGCCTGGAGTGTACGAAGGGGGGGGATAGATACGCAGTATTTT. This codes for CAWSVRRGGIDTQYF.

A single count supports this clone. The rearrangement uses TRBV27 and TRBJ2-7, with D possibly being TRBD2 (5 bases). Trimming stripped 6 bases from V and 2 bases from J, with 17 bases between. Per germline, CDR1 MNHEY and CDR2 SMNVEV (reference sequence). This CDR3 has 15 amino acids. The CDR3 region is CASRSTVERAYEQYF. CDR3 DNA: TGTGCCAGCAGATCCACCGTTGAGAGGGCCTACGAGCAGTACTTC.

The V call is TRBV30, the J call TRBJ1-1, with 10 bases fitting TRBD1. V was pared by 7 bases and J by 4 bases, with 12 bases of the junction left unmatched. Germline-derived CDR1 and CDR2 are GTSNPN and SVGIG (reference sequence). The CDR3 contains 15 residues. DNA for the CDR3: TGTGCCTCGAGCCTTTCCGGGACAGGGGTCACTGAAGCTTTCTTT. Amino acids: CASSLSGTGVTEAFF.

This chain joins TRBV3-1 (or the pseudogene TRBV3-2) and TRBJ1-5; D is uncertain. The V and J ends lost 4 bases and 4 bases respectively, with 11 bases between them. Germline loops: CDR1 LGHDT, CDR2 YNNKEL (reference sequence). This CDR3 region has 14 residues. Here the CDR3 DNA reads TGTGCCAGCAGCCGGGAGGGATTGAATCAGCCCCAGCATTTT. Protein product: CASSREGLNQPQHF.

V is TRBV6-1 and J is TRBJ1-5, with D possibly matching TRBD1 (6 bases). Per the germline V gene, CDR1 is MNHNS and CDR2 is SASEGT. Trimming cost V 2 bases and J 1 base, with 9 bases left between them. The length of the CDR3 is 15 residues. CDR3 nucleotide sequence: TGTGCCAGCAGTGAAACAGGGTTGAGCAATCAGCCCCAGCATTTT. Translated, it gives CASSETGLSNQPQHF.

This clone was seen more than once but under ten times. The chain employs TRBV7-2 and TRBJ1-1, with 9 bases identical to TRBD1. Germline assignment: CDR1 SGHTA and CDR2 FQGNSA. The CDR3 runs 15 residues. After removal of 2 bases from V and 4 bases from J, the junction contained 5 bases not matched to a gene. CDR3 sequence (DNA): TGTGCCAGCAGCTTATCCCTGACAGGGGGCACTGAAGCTTTCTTT. Translating it yields CASSLSLTGGTEAFF.